The following is a T cell receptor (beta chain) sequence with its context. Its antigen remains unidentified. The table came from immunoSEQ multiplex PCR; TCRdb's copy has only in-frame clones and leaves some out. The table shows approximately 150,000 clones, with roughly nine tenths occurring only once. Some second doses came at about 4 weeks and others at about 12 weeks; these were pooled. This specimen comes from a study of T cell responses to AZD1222 COVID-19 vaccine. Study-wide findings and caveats: CD4 TCRs linked to vaccination spanned spike, dominating at 160-218 and 743-854. Sampled repertoires all dated from after the peak T cell response.

Per the germline V gene, CDR1 is MNHEY and CDR2 is SVGAGI. This CDR3 comprises 15 residues. The junction had 13 bases not matched to a gene; V was cut back by 10 bases and J by 6 bases. Here the sequenced sample was peripheral blood, taken 28 days after the second AZD1222 dose. The rearrangement uses TRBV6-5 and TRBJ2-2, with TRBD1 identical over 8 bases. The receptor comes from an adult who received the AZD1222 COVID-19 vaccine. CDR3 loop: CATETRDRLAGELFF. The CDR3 DNA sequence: TGTGCCACCGAAACCCGGGACAGGTTGGCCGGGGAGCTGTTTTTT.